Listed below are T cell receptor beta chains from one sample, sequenced in a study of blood T cell repertoires in COVID-19. TCRdb's table, derived via immunoSEQ multiplex PCR, lists solely in-frame clones and lacks some. Of approximately 88,000 clones in the sample, roughly 80% were seen once. Sequenced sample: peripheral blood. All receptors come from a woman at least 80 years old with acute or convalescent COVID-19. Both conserved end residues are part of each CDR3. D genes are given only for firm matches. Size is stated for part of the rows, as once, few or many counts, or as a class when the clone is expanded.

J gene,D gene,V gene,clone size,CDR3 protein,CDR3 DNA
TRBJ2-1,TRBD2,TRBV7-9,NA,CASSPRGVAGGEQFF,TGTGCCAGCAGCCCCCGGGGGGTAGCGGGGGGCGAGCAGTTCTTC
TRBJ1-2,TRBD1,TRBV5-1,NA,CASSKGQGALGYTF,TGCGCCAGCAGCAAGGGACAGGGGGCGCTTGGCTACACCTTC
TRBJ2-4,TRBD1,TRBV24-1,once,CATSDPMDRGGIQYF,TGTGCCACCAGTGACCCCATGGACAGGGGAGGGATTCAGTACTTC
TRBJ2-3,NA,TRBV12-3/TRBV12-4,NA,CASNHRNTDTQYF,TGTGCCAGCAACCACAGAAACACAGATACGCAGTATTTT
TRBJ2-2,TRBD1,TRBV10-2,NA,CASKLNRGGELFF,TGCGCCAGCAAACTTAACAGGGGCGGGGAGCTGTTTTTT
TRBJ2-7,NA,TRBV11-2,NA,CASSPRQGLYEQYF,TGTGCCAGCAGCCCCCGACAGGGACTCTACGAGCAGTACTTC
TRBJ1-5,TRBD1,TRBV7-9,NA,CASSGEGAFWSQHF,TGTGCCAGCAGCGGTGAGGGGGCCTTTTGGTCCCAGCATTTT
TRBJ1-5,NA,TRBV3-1/TRBV3-2,NA,CASSARGISNQPQHF,TGTGCCAGCAGCGCCCGGGGGATTAGCAATCAGCCCCAGCATTTT
TRBJ2-3,NA,TRBV12-3/TRBV12-4,NA,CASSFQSDTQYF,TGTGCCAGCAGTTTCCAATCAGATACGCAGTATTTT
TRBJ2-3,TRBD1,TRBV6-4,once,CASSEGLWDSSTDTQYF,TGTGCCAGCAGTGAGGGCCTATGGGACAGCAGCACAGATACGCAGTATTTT
TRBJ2-4,NA,TRBV3-1/TRBV3-2,NA,CASSQESQTGYKNIQYF,TGTGCCAGCAGCCAAGAGAGCCAGACAGGATACAAAAACATTCAGTACTTC
TRBJ2-2,NA,TRBV4-2,NA,CASSYTDSAPGELFF,TGTGCCAGCAGCTACACGGACTCTGCACCCGGGGAGCTGTTTTTT
TRBJ2-3,TRBD2,TRBV9,NA,CASRRLASDDTQYF,TGTGCCAGCAGACGACTAGCGTCTGATGATACGCAGTATTTT
TRBJ1-1,TRBD1,TRBV6-7,NA,CASGDHGKGGLNTEAFF,TGTGCCAGCGGCGATCACGGAAAAGGGGGCCTGAACACTGAAGCTTTCTTT
TRBJ2-5,TRBD2,TRBV5-1,NA,CASSLVSGVQETQYF,TGCGCCAGCAGCTTGGTTAGCGGGGTTCAAGAGACCCAGTACTTC
TRBJ1-5,NA,TRBV2,NA,CASSESSRVQPQHF,TGTGCCAGCAGTGAGAGTAGCAGGGTTCAGCCCCAGCATTTT
TRBJ2-1,NA,TRBV11-3,NA,CASSLGFDRGQFF,TGTGCCAGCAGCTTAGGATTTGACCGGGGGCAGTTCTTC
TRBJ2-7,NA,TRBV10-2,NA,CASRAQGTYEQYF,TGCGCCAGCAGGGCACAGGGTACCTACGAGCAGTACTTC
TRBJ2-7,TRBD1,TRBV7-9,NA,CASSFSTGGIEQYF,TGTGCCAGCAGCTTTTCCACAGGGGGCATCGAGCAGTACTTC
TRBJ2-7,TRBD2,TRBV14,NA,CASSPRRGLAGGNLYEQYF,TGTGCCAGCAGCCCAAGAAGAGGACTAGCGGGGGGGAACCTCTACGAGCAGTACTTC
TRBJ2-3,TRBD2,TRBV7-3,NA,CASGRGGVADTQYF,TGTGCCAGCGGTCGCGGGGGGGTTGCAGATACGCAGTATTTT
TRBJ2-1,NA,TRBV2,NA,CASSLMGGADNNEQFF,TGTGCCAGCAGTTTAATGGGGGGGGCGGATAACAATGAGCAGTTCTTC
TRBJ2-7,TRBD2,TRBV9,NA,CASSVRTGGPVQYF,TGTGCCAGCAGCGTACGAACGGGAGGGCCGGTGCAGTACTTC
TRBJ2-5,TRBD2,TRBV5-1,NA,CASSLAMVAGAQETQYF,TGCGCCAGCAGCTTGGCCATGGTAGCGGGAGCTCAAGAGACCCAGTACTTC
TRBJ2-3,NA,TRBV4-1,NA,CASSQVERRTDTQYF,TGCGCCAGCAGCCAAGTAGAGCGGCGCACAGATACGCAGTATTTT
TRBJ2-2,NA,TRBV27,once,CASSFGHLNTGELFF,TGTGCCAGCAGTTTCGGACATCTGAACACCGGGGAGCTGTTTTTT
TRBJ2-7,TRBD2,TRBV2,once,CASSDQEGLAGYEQYF,TGTGCCAGCAGTGACCAAGAGGGACTAGCGGGGTACGAGCAGTACTTC
TRBJ2-1,TRBD2,TRBV30,NA,CAWSVLGTSGSYNEQFF,TGTGCCTGGAGTGTATTGGGGACTAGCGGGAGTTACAATGAGCAGTTCTTC